A selection of T cell receptor beta chains follows, all from one sample in a study of metastatic and nonmetastatic thyroid tumors. TCRdb used MiXCR to call clones anew from the PCR reads. The table records about 21,000 clones, roughly 24% of them present only once. The sample comprised blood. These receptors were collected from a female donor with papillary thyroid cancer or a benign thyroid nodule (not recorded which). Some clones in this sample may be carry-over from other donors' samples. Both conserved end residues are part of each CDR3. D genes are given only for firm matches. Only part of the rows carry a size: once, few, many, or a class if the clone is expanded.

D	V	J	size	CDR3	DNA
-	TRBV10-3	TRBJ1-5	many	CAISPQGPNSNQPQHF	TGTGCCATCAGCCCTCAGGGACCGAATAGCAATCAGCCCCAGCATTTT
TRBD1	TRBV11-2	TRBJ1-2	medium-sized	CASTRTGVASQYGYTF	TGTGCCAGCACCAGAACAGGGGTAGCGTCCCAATATGGCTACACCTTC
TRBD1	TRBV18	TRBJ2-7	many	CASEDRGKKQYF	TGTGCCAGCGAGGACAGGGGGAAAAAGCAGTACTTC
-	TRBV12-3/TRBV12-4	TRBJ1-5	many	CASSPQGTTSNQPQHF	TGTGCCAGCAGCCCGCAAGGGACAACGTCCAATCAGCCCCAGCATTTT
TRBD2	TRBV20-1	TRBJ2-7	medium-sized	CSASASGRTAGHEQYF	TGCAGTGCTAGTGCGAGCGGGAGGACCGCGGGCCACGAGCAGTACTTC
-	TRBV6-5	TRBJ1-2	few	CASSLTDRYGYTF	TGTGCCAGCAGTTTAACCGACCGGTATGGCTACACCTTC
TRBD1	TRBV2	TRBJ1-1	many	CASSGRGTVFTEAFF	TGTGCCAGCAGCGGCAGGGGGACGGTGTTCACTGAAGCTTTCTTT
-	TRBV6-1	TRBJ2-1	few	CASTPYYNEHFF	TGTGCCAGCACACCTTATTACAATGAGCATTTCTTC
-	TRBV18	TRBJ1-2	many	CASSPTRARGYGYTF	TGTGCCAGCTCACCGACCCGGGCCAGGGGCTATGGCTACACCTTC
TRBD2	TRBV9	TRBJ2-1	many	CASEYGGGSSEQFF	TGTGCCAGCGAATACGGCGGGGGGTCGAGTGAGCAGTTCTTC
TRBD1	TRBV19	TRBJ2-7	-	CASSIAGTGAYEQYF	TGTGCCAGTAGTATAGCCGGGACAGGGGCCTACGAGCAGTACTTC
TRBD2	TRBV4-1	TRBJ2-3	once	CASSQGTSNTQYF	TGCGCCAGCAGCCAAGGGACTAGCAATACGCAGTATTTT
-	TRBV20-1	TRBJ1-6	medium-sized	CSARGDSSYNSPLHF	TGCAGTGCTAGAGGGGATAGCTCCTATAATTCACCCCTCCACTTT
TRBD1	TRBV9	TRBJ1-1	many	CASSGLQGGFTEAFF	TGTGCCAGCAGCGGCCTACAGGGGGGATTCACTGAAGCTTTCTTT
TRBD2	TRBV19	TRBJ2-7	medium-sized	CASSIARSTGRDYSYEQYF	TGTGCCAGTAGTATTGCAAGATCGACGGGCCGGGACTATTCCTACGAGCAGTACTTC
-	TRBV20-1	TRBJ2-1	medium-sized	CGPGTLSRNEQFF	TGCGGACCCGGGACACTTTCTAGGAATGAGCAGTTCTTC
TRBD2	TRBV14	TRBJ2-1	-	CASSPIIAGEWFF	TGTGCCAGCAGCCCAATAATAGCGGGAGAATGGTTCTTC
TRBD1	TRBV6-1	TRBJ1-1	many	CASSPPTGMNTEAFF	TGTGCCAGCAGTCCCCCGACAGGGATGAACACTGAAGCTTTCTTT
-	TRBV7-3	TRBJ1-1	many	CASSLTGNTEAFF	TGTGCCAGCAGCTTAACAGGAAACACTGAAGCTTTCTTT
TRBD1	TRBV5-4	TRBJ1-4	many	CASSHNRGVNEKLFF	TGTGCCAGCAGCCACAACAGGGGGGTTAATGAAAAACTGTTTTTT
-	TRBV5-1	TRBJ2-3	-	CASRTGGLVYTQYF	TGCGCCAGCCGGACGGGCGGCCTGGTGTATACGCAGTATTTT
-	TRBV12-3/TRBV12-4	TRBJ1-1	few	CASSSGRPTEAFF	TGTGCCAGCAGTTCCGGACGGCCTACTGAAGCTTTCTTT
-	TRBV27	TRBJ2-1	many	CASRSLTNEQFF	TGTGCCAGCAGATCGCTGACGAATGAGCAGTTCTTC
-	TRBV7-2	TRBJ1-1	many	CASSPSRVNTEAFF	TGTGCCAGCAGCCCTTCACGTGTGAACACTGAAGCTTTCTTT
-	TRBV7-9	TRBJ2-1	many	CASSLVASEQFF	TGTGCCAGCAGCTTGGTCGCCAGTGAGCAGTTCTTC